What follows are 22 T cell receptor beta chains derived from one specimen sequenced in a study of T-cell memory formation after mild COVID-19. Each CDR3 protein gets one entry after TCRdb re-called the 5' RACE reads with MiXCR. Here the sample spans under 650,000 distinct CDR3 sequences, around 17% being singletons. Source material: PBMCs or a T cell subset sorted from them (not recorded which). Receptor source: an adult woman who had mild COVID-19 (a few samples of this study predate the infection). Cell type and time point are not known.

The chain uses TRBV6-2 or TRBV6-3 and TRBJ2-1; 12 bases are a match to TRBD2. The J segment lost 0 bases and the V segment lost 2 bases, leaving 5 bases of the junction unmatched. The CDR3 contains 18 residues. CDR1 is MNHEY and CDR2 is SVGEGT in the germline V gene. CDR3 residues: CASSYAGLAGLSYNEQFF. For the CDR3, the DNA is TGTGCCAGCAGTTACGCGGGACTAGCGGGCCTCTCCTACAATGAGCAGTTCTTC.

This clonotype was seen a handful of times. The V and J genes are TRBV4-1 and TRBJ2-7; 7 nucleotides align to TRBD2. CDR3 length equals 17 residues. Germline values: CDR1 MGHRA, CDR2 YSYEKL. With 4 bases clipped from V and 3 bases from J, the junction kept 15 bases outside the gene matches. In nucleotides, the CDR3 is TGCGCCAGCAGCCCCACGGGAGGATGGATTCTCATCTACGAGCAGTACTTC. It encodes CASSPTGGWILIYEQYF.

The V and J genes are TRBV5-1 and TRBJ2-5; 11 bases agree with TRBD1. The length of the CDR3 is 14 residues. Losses at the gene ends were 4 bases for V and 3 bases for J; bases not matched to a gene: 2. Germline V gives CDR1 SGHRS, CDR2 YFSETQ. CDR3 nucleotide sequence: TGCGCCAGCAGCGCGGGACAGGGGGAAGAGACCCAGTACTTC. It encodes CASSAGQGEETQYF.

This clonotype has more than one count but fewer than ten. This CDR3 reads CAIKNRVSNTGELFF. As DNA, the CDR3 is TGTGCCATCAAGAACAGGGTATCGAACACCGGGGAGCTGTTTTTT. This rearrangement joins TRBV10-3 to TRBJ2-2, with D possibly matching TRBD1 (6 bases). The V and J ends lost 7 bases and 0 bases respectively, with 12 bases between them. Germline CDR1 ENHRY, CDR2 SYGVKD. There are 15 residues in the CDR3.

V and J are TRBV29-1 and TRBJ2-3; D is possibly TRBD1 or TRBD2 (6 bases each). Germline CDR1 is SQVTM and CDR2 is ANQGSEA. V lost 1 base, J lost 4 bases, and 12 bases lay in between. This CDR3 is 14 amino acids long. CDR3 nucleotides: TGCAGCGTTGAAGGGGGGGCCGGTGCAGATACGCAGTATTTT. Its translation: CSVEGGAGADTQYF.

This clonotype was observed a handful of times. The CDR3 bases are TGTGCCAGCAGCCTCAGACAGGGCGGGGAACAAGAGACCCAGTACTTC. Its translation is CASSLRQGGEQETQYF. The chain has TRBV7-9 and TRBJ2-5, with D maybe TRBD1 (7 bases). Per the germline V gene, CDR1 is SEHNR and CDR2 is FQNEAQ (reference sequence). With 5 bases removed from V and 2 bases from J, the gap between germline ends came to 18 bases. CDR3 length: 16 amino acids.

This chain joins TRBV5-1 and TRBJ2-5, with 7 bases lining up with TRBD1. The CDR3 is made up of 14 amino acids. Germline lookup yields CDR1 SGHRS and CDR2 YFSETQ. V lost 2 bases, J lost 1 base, and 2 bases stayed unmatched. The CDR3 region is CASSLGQAQETQYF. The CDR3 DNA sequence: TGCGCCAGCAGCTTAGGACAGGCCCAAGAGACCCAGTACTTC.

This clonotype came up once. The chain is built from TRBV29-1 and TRBJ1-2; D is ambiguous. Germline CDR1 reads SQVTM; CDR2 reads ANQGSEA. V lost 5 bases, J lost 4 bases, and 14 bases lay in between. This CDR3 spans 13 amino acids. For the CDR3, the DNA is TGCAGCGTTCGGATCATGGAACCCTATGGCTACACCTTC. It translates to CSVRIMEPYGYTF.

The chain employs TRBV5-1 and TRBJ2-7; 7 nucleotides line up with TRBD2. Germline V gives CDR1 SGHRS, CDR2 YFSETQ. V lost 4 bases and J lost 4; bases outside the gene matches: 8. The CDR3 runs to 14 residues. DNA for the CDR3: TGCGCCAGCAGCCCTCCGGGAGGACGATACGAGCAGTACTTC. Translation gives CASSPPGGRYEQYF.

The rearrangement joins TRBV7-2 to TRBJ1-5; D call uncertain. Trimming removed 7 bases at V and 8 bases at J, with 21 bases between. Germline CDR1 reads SGHTA; CDR2 reads FQGNSA. The CDR3 spans 15 residues. The CDR3 sequence is CASIRPKPGPKPQHF. As DNA, the CDR3 is TGTGCCAGCATTAGGCCAAAACCAGGTCCAAAGCCCCAGCATTTT.

Only a few counts were recorded for this clonotype. The rearrangement joins TRBV10-3 to TRBJ1-5, with D unresolved. Germline V lookup: CDR1 ENHRY, CDR2 SYGVKD. CDR3 length: 13 amino acids. V dropped 2 bases and J dropped 7 bases, with 9 bases sitting between them. DNA for the CDR3: TGTGCCATCAGTGAGCGTTATGACCAGCCCCAGCATTTT. Encoded protein: CAISERYDQPQHF.

The chain couples TRBV20-1 to TRBJ2-2; D unclear. The germline V and J ends were trimmed by 5 bases and 0 bases, with 4 bases remaining between them. The CDR3 totals 12 residues. Germline V CDR1 and CDR2: DFQATT, SNEGSKA (reference sequence). CDR3: CSAGANTGELFF. In DNA, the CDR3 is TGCAGTGCTGGCGCGAACACCGGGGAGCTGTTTTTT.

This chain links TRBV24-1 with TRBJ1-1, with 7 bases aligning to TRBD1. This CDR3 has 13 amino acids. CDR1 and CDR2 (germline): KGHDR, SFDVKD. Unmatched junction bases numbered 7, after V lost 12 bases and J lost 1 base. The CDR3 DNA sequence: TGTGCCGCGAGGGACAGTGGGAACACTGAAGCTTTCTTT. The encoded protein is CAARDSGNTEAFF.

J is TRBJ2-7 and V is TRBV3-1; 10 bases are shared with TRBD2. Trimming took 0 bases from V and 9 from J; bases not matched to a gene: 17. CDR1 is LGHDT and CDR2 is YNNKEL in the germline V gene (reference sequence). CDR3 length equals 18 residues. CDR3 sequence: CASSQDLSRVAGGIVQYF. The CDR3 nucleotides are TGTGCCAGCAGCCAAGATCTAAGTCGAGTAGCGGGAGGAATAGTGCAGTACTTC.

The DNA for the CDR3 is TGCAGCGTTAGGGACGTCCTCGGTGGCGGGGAGCTGTTTTTT. It encodes CSVRDVLGGGELFF. This rearrangement joins TRBV29-1 to TRBJ2-2, with D perhaps being TRBD1 or TRBD2 (5 bases each). Germline V CDR1 and CDR2: SQVTM, ANQGSEA. V was pared by 5 bases and J by 7 bases, with 17 bases between. This CDR3 spans 14 amino acids.

This clonotype was seen a few times. The chain has TRBV5-5 and TRBJ1-5; D unresolved. This CDR3 is 15 amino acids long. CDR1 and CDR2 from the germline V gene are SGHKS and YYEKEE (reference sequence). The V and J ends lost 4 bases and 7 bases respectively, with 18 bases between them. The CDR3 region has the DNA TGTGCCAGCAGCCTGGACGGCCTAGCACAGCAGCCCCAGCATTTT. This sequence encodes CASSLDGLAQQPQHF.

This clonotype was counted ten times or more. The genes are TRBV20-1 and TRBJ2-5; 9 nucleotides match TRBD2. This CDR3 spans 15 amino acids. CDR1 and CDR2 from the germline V gene are DFQATT and SNEGSKA (reference sequence). J was trimmed by 5 bases and V by 3 bases; bases with no gene match: 10. DNA for the CDR3: TGCAGTGCTAGTGGGGGGACTAGCATCCGGGAGACCCAGTACTTC. This translates into CSASGGTSIRETQYF.

This clonotype occurred many times. The chain has TRBV7-9 and TRBJ2-7; possibly TRBD1 for D (6 bases). The V gene lost 3 bases and the J gene lost 2 bases, with 11 bases spanning the gap. CDR3 length: 14 residues. In germline, CDR1 is SEHNR, CDR2 FQNEAQ (reference sequence). The CDR3 spells CASSLTGLTYEQYF. CDR3 coding DNA: TGTGCCAGCAGCTTGACAGGTCTAACCTACGAGCAGTACTTC. Looking up the rest from reference TRBV7-9 and TRBJ2-7 gives the full variable domain: DTGVSQNPRHKITKRGQNVTFRCDPISEHNRLYWYRQTLGQGPEFLTYFQNEAQLEKSRLLSDRFSAERPKGSFSTLEIQRTEQGDSAMYLCASSLTGLTYEQYFGPGTRLTVT.

The V gene is TRBV5-1, the J gene TRBJ2-3, with no clear D. V was trimmed by 0 bases and J by 3 bases, leaving 11 bases between them. The CDR3 totals 15 residues. Germline V lookup: CDR1 SGHRS, CDR2 YFSETQ. The CDR3 here is CASSLERPPTDTQYF. In nucleotides, the CDR3 is TGCGCCAGCAGCTTGGAGCGTCCCCCTACAGATACGCAGTATTTT.

The rearrangement joins TRBV19 to TRBJ1-5; a possible D gene is TRBD1 (5 bases). V was clipped by 1 base and J by 5 bases, with 6 bases between them. The CDR3 consists of 13 residues. Germline CDR1 is LNHDA and CDR2 is SQIVND (reference sequence). CDR3 residues: CASSIVGDQPQHF. The CDR3 nucleotides read TGTGCCAGTAGTATAGTGGGGGATCAGCCCCAGCATTTT.

This clonotype was counted only a few times. The chain carries TRBV30 and TRBJ2-3; D might be TRBD1 (6 bases). V was shortened by 4 bases and J by 0 bases, with 11 bases between the two germline ends. CDR1 and CDR2 from the germline V gene are GTSNPN and SVGIG (reference sequence). CDR3 length: 14 residues. The CDR3 coding sequence is TGTGCCTGGACCGAGACAGGTAGCACAGATACGCAGTATTTT. Encoded protein: CAWTETGSTDTQYF.

The chain joins TRBV11-3 to TRBJ2-1, with D maybe TRBD1 (5 bases). CDR1 and CDR2 (germline): SGHNT, YENEEA. There are 15 residues in the CDR3. V lost 0 bases to trimming and J lost 8 bases, with 14 bases between them. The CDR3 spells CASSLDPSQGDEQFF. The CDR3 coding sequence is TGTGCCAGCAGCTTAGATCCTTCTCAGGGCGATGAGCAGTTCTTC.